The text below deals with one TCR beta chain. Its antigen is not identified. PCR was performed using 60 Vbeta and 13 Jbeta primers. Sequenced by immunoSEQ multiplex PCR; TCRdb stores in-frame clones only, minus some. The sample includes more than 150,000 clones, 75% to 85% seen only once; the top ten take approximately 1.5%. This entry is derived from a study of cytomegalovirus exposure and HLA in healthy donors. The CDR3 is 13 residues long. V was pared by 5 bases and J by 4 bases, with 6 bases of the junction left unmatched. Germline CDR1 is SQVTM and CDR2 is ANQGSEA. Study conclusions and caveats: CMV serostatus stood as the only immune exposure information on hand. There were a few CMV-associated chains whose specificity for CMV antigens was confirmed in vitro. Sequencing depth roughly uniform across donors was assumed in presence/absence analyses. In a later analysis, TCR beta V- and J-gene trimming was associated with a missense DCLRE1C variant.

This clonotype was obtained from a man between 18 and 29 years old in good health and CMV-seronegative. The chain recombines TRBV29-1 with TRBJ1-1; TRBD1 agrees at 8 bases. The sample comprised PBMCs. The chain's CDR3 is CSVSGTGGTEAFF. The CDR3 DNA is TGCAGCGTTTCCGGGACAGGCGGCACTGAAGCTTTCTTT.